Below, one T cell receptor beta chain is given with its context. What it recognizes is unknown. The germline gives CDR1 SEHNR, CDR2 FQNEAQ (reference sequence). Trimming cost V 5 bases and J 5 bases; bases outside gene matches: 10. The CDR3 runs 16 residues. The data were obtained in a study of shared clonotypes between healthy human individuals. In the study overall: Aged between 18 and 49, the donors were two women and a few men.

General study findings and limits: In the sorted subsets, rarefaction showed sequencing was incomplete despite large depth.

CD45RO-negative cells were positively selected for CCR7, leaving out terminally differentiated effector memory CD45RA+ cells. The repertoire was sequenced with immunoSEQ multiplex PCR; TCRdb's copy has only in-frame clones and lacks some. The repertoire holds roughly 2.1 million clones, with 85% to 95% as singletons. The gene calls are TRBV7-9 and TRBJ2-7; 12 positions agree with TRBD2. Input material: naive CD8+ T cells from PBMCs. This sequence was found in a man between 18 and 29 years old in good health. Some clones in this sample may be carry-over from other donors' samples. The CDR3, as DNA: TGTGCCAGCAGCCCGAGACTAGCGGGAGACCAAAACGAGCAGTACTTC. It is translated as CASSPRLAGDQNEQYF.